This TCR beta chain was recovered during a study of T cell clonotyping in hematopoietic cell transplantation. Assay used: immunoSEQ multiplex PCR; TCRdb lists only in-frame clones, some missing. This sample yields approximately 20,000 clones, of which approximately 80% are seen a single time; about 14% belongs to the top ten. Germline CDR1 GTSNPN, CDR2 SVGIG (reference sequence). The CDR3 extends over 15 amino acids. The V gene lost 5 bases and the J gene lost 3 bases, with 20 bases spanning the gap. This clonotype was sampled from a man between 60 and 75 years old in good health. Some clones in this sample may be carry-over from other donors' samples. The sample was peripheral blood mononuclear cells. The V gene is TRBV30, the J gene TRBJ2-7, with a tentative D call TRBD1 (5 bases). The CDR3 sequence: CAWGVGTGIVYEQYF. The CDR3 DNA is TGTGCCTGGGGAGTAGGAACAGGAATTGTCTACGAGCAGTACTTC.